A single T cell receptor (beta chain) is shown here with its context. Antigen: not known. The germline V gene encodes CDR1 KGHSH and CDR2 LQKENI. The CDR3 extends over 16 amino acids. The V and J ends lost 5 bases and 0 bases respectively, with 14 bases between them. These data are taken from a study of T cell responses to AZD1222 COVID-19 vaccine. Study-wide points: Epitopes outside B.1.351 and B.1.1.7 mutated regions reportedly drew nearly half of spike TCRs. It should be noted that donors were predominantly white British and more often female, and clonal diversity was possibly underestimated. Spike-specific TCR breadth and depth were elevated following two AZD1222 doses. CD4 TCRs covered the whole spike, strongest at regions 160-218 and 743-854.

Profiled with immunoSEQ multiplex PCR; TCRdb holds only in-frame clones, not every one. Among about 120,000 clones listed, around 85% were seen once. The sequence derives from an adult in good health. The sample was peripheral blood, taken on day 0 of AZD1222 vaccination. The V gene is TRBV18, the J gene TRBJ1-5; possibly TRBD1 for D (5 bases). CDR3 loop: CASSFTGDDSNQPQHF. The CDR3, as DNA: TGTGCCAGCTCATTTACAGGTGATGATAGCAATCAGCCCCAGCATTTT.